A single sample is the source of the 7 T cell receptor beta chains below, sequenced in a study of blood T cell repertoires in COVID-19. TCRdb's copy holds only in-frame clones and misses some; the assay was immunoSEQ multiplex PCR. The sample shows around 47,000 clones, roughly 90% of them seen only once. Sequencing was carried out using peripheral blood. The receptors here all came from a woman older than 75 in a cohort sampled during active or convalescent COVID-19.

This clone was picked up a small number of times. The chain uses TRBV11-3 and TRBJ2-2; 8 nucleotides align to TRBD2. Losses at the gene ends were 5 bases for V and 3 bases for J; bases not matched to a gene: 5. This CDR3 comprises 15 residues. Germline V lookup: CDR1 SGHNT, CDR2 YENEEA. The CDR3: CASSPLAGHTGELFF. In DNA form, the CDR3 reads TGTGCCAGCAGCCCTCTAGCGGGCCACACCGGGGAGCTGTTTTTT.

The chain employs TRBV6-6 and TRBJ2-3; the match to TRBD2 covers 10 bases. The CDR3 runs 16 residues. The V gene end was trimmed by 2 bases and the J gene end by 2 bases; junction bases not matched to a gene: 4. CDR1 and CDR2 (germline): MNHNY, SVGAGI (reference sequence). DNA for the CDR3: TGTGCCAGCAGTTACAGGCTAGCGGGGGTCACAGATACGCAGTATTTT. Its translation is CASSYRLAGVTDTQYF.

This clone has only one observation. The chain joins TRBV11-3 to TRBJ2-3; 10 nucleotides align to TRBD2. This CDR3 has 17 residues. Germline loops: CDR1 SGHNT, CDR2 YENEEA. After removal of 3 bases from V and 2 bases from J, the junction contained 8 bases not matched to a gene. Written as DNA, the CDR3 is TGTGCCAGCAGCTTGGGTAGGACTAGCGGAATCACAGATACGCAGTATTTT. Translation: CASSLGRTSGITDTQYF.

This clone appeared a single time. The chain links TRBV10-3 to TRBJ2-5, with 9 nucleotides matching TRBD1. Germline-derived CDR1 and CDR2 are ENHRY and SYGVKD. With 5 bases clipped from V and 2 bases from J, the junction kept 6 bases outside the gene matches. The CDR3 has 15 residues. The CDR3 DNA reads as TGTGCCATCAGTCGTACCGGGACAGGGCAAGAGACCCAGTACTTC. Its translation: CAISRTGTGQETQYF.

The gene calls are TRBV29-1 and TRBJ2-7; possible D gene TRBD1, 7 bases. The germline V gene encodes CDR1 SQVTM and CDR2 ANQGSEA. Between the trimmed V and J ends, which lost 6 bases and 5 bases, there was a span of 11 bases. The CDR3 extends over 11 amino acids. This chain's CDR3 is CSVWRGHEQYF. In DNA form, the CDR3 reads TGCAGCGTGTGGAGGGGGCACGAGCAGTACTTC.

The J gene is TRBJ2-3, the V gene TRBV11-3; D is unclear. The length of the CDR3 is 13 residues. Trimming removed 4 bases from V and 5 bases from J, with 10 bases in between. Germline CDR1 SGHNT, CDR2 YENEEA. For the CDR3, the DNA is TGTGCCAGCAGCTCTTTTCCGAGAGATACGCAGTATTTT. Its translation: CASSSFPRDTQYF. Full variable domain (remainder filled in from reference TRBV11-3 and TRBJ2-3): EAGVVQSPRYKIIEKKQPVAFWCNPISGHNTLYWYLQNLGQGPELLIRYENEEAVDDSQLPKDRFSAERLKGVDSTLKIQPAELGDSAVYLCASSSFPRDTQYFGPGTRLTVL.

The chain employs TRBV6-6 and TRBJ2-3, with a tentative D call TRBD2 (5 bases). V was cut by 0 bases and J by 2 bases, with 6 bases left in between. This CDR3 contains 14 residues. Germline CDR1 is MNHNY and CDR2 is SVGAGI (reference sequence). CDR3 nucleotides: TGTGCCAGCAGTTACTCGAGGGCCACAGATACGCAGTATTTT. Protein product: CASSYSRATDTQYF.